This is a list of T cell receptor beta chains from one sample in a study of blood T cell repertoires in COVID-19. Libraries were prepared by immunoSEQ multiplex PCR; TCRdb keeps only in-frame clonotypes and omits some of them. The sample includes 56,000 or so clones, around 90% of them seen just once. The sample taken for sequencing was peripheral blood. The source of these receptors is a man aged 45-65 years with active COVID-19. The CDR3 runs from the conserved cysteine through the conserved F or W. The D gene is left open where the match is weak. Expanded clones are given a class, and other clones once, few, many or no size at all.

J: TRBJ2-3
V: TRBV5-1
size: -
D: -
CDR3: CASSLLDNTDTQYF
DNA: TGCGCCAGCAGCTTGTTAGACAACACAGATACGCAGTATTTT

J: TRBJ2-5
V: TRBV2
size: -
D: TRBD2
CDR3: CASSEQGTSGPYGQETQYF
DNA: TGTGCCAGCAGTGAACAGGGGACTAGCGGCCCCTACGGCCAAGAGACCCAGTACTTC

J: TRBJ2-5
V: TRBV4-2
size: -
D: -
CDR3: CASSQPTGGGLQETQYF
DNA: TGTGCCAGCAGCCAACCTACAGGGGGGGGCCTCCAAGAGACCCAGTACTTC

J: TRBJ2-7
V: TRBV7-7
size: -
D: -
CDR3: CASSLRLGSSYEQYF
DNA: TGTGCCAGCAGCTTAAGATTGGGGAGCTCCTACGAGCAGTACTTC

J: TRBJ2-3
V: TRBV29-1
size: once
D: TRBD2
CDR3: CSVEDADGGAQYF
DNA: TGCAGCGTTGAAGACGCCGATGGGGGGGCGCAGTATTTT

J: TRBJ1-6
V: TRBV4-1
size: -
D: -
CDR3: CASSQGYSYNSPLHF
DNA: TGCGCCAGCAGCCAAGGGTACAGCTATAATTCACCCCTCCACTTT

J: TRBJ1-2
V: TRBV11-2
size: few
D: TRBD1
CDR3: CASSWRTGGDGYTF
DNA: TGTGCCAGCAGCTGGCGGACAGGGGGCGACGGCTACACCTTC

J: TRBJ1-2
V: TRBV5-1
size: -
D: TRBD1
CDR3: CASYTPGQGAYGYTF
DNA: TGCGCCAGCTATACCCCCGGACAGGGGGCGTATGGCTACACCTTC

J: TRBJ1-6
V: TRBV5-5
size: -
D: TRBD1
CDR3: CASSLATGGYSPLHF
DNA: TGTGCCAGCAGCTTGGCGACAGGGGGCTACTCACCCCTCCACTTT

J: TRBJ1-2
V: TRBV10-2
size: few
D: TRBD1
CDR3: CASGRDSVYGYTF
DNA: TGCGCCAGCGGGCGGGACAGCGTCTATGGCTACACCTTC

J: TRBJ2-7
V: TRBV6-1
size: -
D: -
CDR3: CASSEYGVEQYF
DNA: TGTGCCAGCAGTGAATACGGGGTCGAGCAGTACTTC

J: TRBJ1-2
V: TRBV10-1
size: -
D: -
CDR3: CASSQGQSHGYTF
DNA: TGCGCCAGCAGTCAGGGACAATCGCATGGCTACACCTTC

J: TRBJ2-1
V: TRBV15
size: -
D: TRBD2
CDR3: CATSRKLAGGWNEQFF
DNA: TGTGCCACCAGCAGGAAGCTAGCGGGGGGGTGGAATGAGCAGTTCTTC

J: TRBJ2-5
V: TRBV24-1
size: -
D: -
CDR3: CATSETGTNQETQYF
DNA: TGTGCCACCAGTGAAACCGGGACAAACCAAGAGACCCAGTACTTC

J: TRBJ2-5
V: TRBV28
size: -
D: -
CDR3: CASSLEASKETQYF
DNA: TGTGCCAGCAGTTTAGAGGCTTCAAAAGAGACCCAGTACTTC

J: TRBJ2-1
V: TRBV30
size: -
D: TRBD2
CDR3: CAWSVAGLGSYNEQFF
DNA: TGTGCCTGGAGTGTGGCGGGACTAGGTTCCTACAATGAGCAGTTCTTC